The 20 T cell receptor beta chains below come from one sample, sequenced in a study of T cell clonality in common variable immunodeficiency. No antigen is known for these receptors. Study conclusions and caveats: Fewer deletions and N-nucleotide insertions were reportedly seen in common variable immunodeficiency TCR beta sequences.

Method: immunoSEQ multiplex PCR; TCRdb's copy keeps in-frame clones and lacks some. The sample totals about 15,000 clones. Sequencing was carried out using peripheral blood mononuclear cells. The receptors come from a human donor with common variable immunodeficiency.

In regard to this clone: The CDR3 goes on 3 residues after the read ends, and that part is filled in from the germline J gene. The rearrangement uses TRBV18 and TRBJ1-1; 8 bases fit TRBD1. The length of the CDR3 is 16 residues. V lost 2 bases, J lost 5 bases, and 10 bases stayed unmatched. Germline values: CDR1 KGHSH, CDR2 LQKENI. The CDR3: CASSPDATGARTEAFF. The CDR3 DNA, read in part, is TGTGCCAGCTCACCAGATGCGACAGGGGCTCGAACTGAA. Full variable domain (rest looked up from reference TRBV18 and TRBJ1-1): NAGVMQNPRHLVRRRGQEARLRCSPMKGHSHVYWYRQLPEEGLKFMVYLQKENIIDESGMPKERFSAEFPKEGPSILRIQQVVRGDSAAYFCASSPDATGARTEAFFGQGTRLTVV.

In the case of this clone: The read ends 3 residues shy of where the CDR3 ends; the end is completed using the germline J gene. The chain recombines TRBV7-3 with TRBJ2-7, with D perhaps matching TRBD1 (5 bases). The CDR3 consists of 13 residues. From germline, CDR1 is SGHTA and CDR2 FQGTGA. Trimming pared 1 base from V and 5 bases from J, leaving 9 bases between. The CDR3: CASSLSQGHEQYF. The DNA read from the CDR3 is TGTGCCAGCAGCTTAAGCCAGGGCCACGAG. Full variable domain (rest looked up from reference TRBV7-3 and TRBJ2-7): GAGVSQTPSNKVTEKGKYVELRCDPISGHTALYWYRQSLGQGPEFLIYFQGTGAADDSGLPNDRFFAVRPEGSVSTLKIQRTERGDSAVYLCASSLSQGHEQYFGPGTRLTVT.

Points on this clone: The read ends 3 residues before the CDR3 terminus; that terminus is restored from the germline J gene. The rearrangement joins TRBV30 to TRBJ2-7; 8 nucleotides agree with TRBD1. Germline CDR1 GTSNPN, CDR2 SVGIG (reference sequence). V lost 5 bases to trimming and J lost 0 bases; unmatched junction nucleotides: 6. CDR3 length: 14 residues. The CDR3 region is CAWGRTGSSYEQYF. CDR3 DNA (partial): TGTGCCTGGGGTAGGACAGGGTCCTCCTACGAG.

By frequency, this clone is medium-sized. Read data end 3 residues before the CDR3 end; the end is taken from the germline J gene. The chain combines TRBV5-1 with TRBJ1-6; perhaps TRBD1 as D (6 bases). The CDR3 totals 15 residues. The germline gives CDR1 SGHRS, CDR2 YFSETQ. Trimming removed 8 bases at V and 0 bases at J, with 12 bases between. The DNA read from the CDR3 is TGCGCCAGAACATCGGGACACTCCTATAATTCACCC. This sequence encodes CARTSGHSYNSP. The full-length CDR3 reads as CARTSGHSYNSPLHF.

According to its frequency, this clone is medium-sized. The sequenced fragment ends 3 residues before the CDR3 boundary, so the rest is inferred from the germline J gene. The rearrangement joins TRBV19 to TRBJ1-6; 7 bases are shared with TRBD1. The CDR3 loop spans 14 amino acids. The junction had 4 bases not matched to a gene; V was cut back by 5 bases and J by 6 bases. In germline, CDR1 is LNHDA, CDR2 SQIVND (reference sequence). Partial CDR3 DNA: TGTGCCAGTAGTCAAACAGGGGTTAATTCACCC. Protein sequence: CASSQTGVNSP. The whole CDR3 is CASSQTGVNSPLHF. The whole variable domain, filled in from reference TRBV19 and TRBJ1-6, reads DGGITQSPKYLFRKEGQNVTLSCEQNLNHDAMYWYRQDPGQGLRLIYYSQIVNDFQKGDIAEGYSVSREKKESFPLTVTSAQKNPTAFYLCASSQTGVNSPLHFGNGTRLTVT.

About this clone itself: The observed sequence ends 3 residues before the CDR3 terminus, with the missing tail filled in from the germline J gene. The chain recombines TRBV7-2 with TRBJ2-4; 9 bases align to TRBD1. With V trimmed by 4 bases and J by 7 bases, 5 bases remained unmatched. This CDR3 spans 14 amino acids. Germline V lookup: CDR1 SGHTA, CDR2 FQGNSA. The part of the CDR3 DNA that was read is TGTGCCAGCAGCTCTACAGGGGGCCCGAACATT. Its translation: CASSSTGGPNI. The entire CDR3 protein reads CASSSTGGPNIQYF.

In regard to this clone: The read falls 3 residues short of the CDR3 end, and the missing part is taken from the germline J gene. V and J are TRBV19 and TRBJ1-6, with 7 bases fitting TRBD1. V shed 9 bases and J 5 bases; nucleotides not matched to a gene: 7. The CDR3 loop spans 14 amino acids. CDR1 and CDR2 (germline): LNHDA, SQIVND (reference sequence). The DNA read from the CDR3 is TGTGCCAGCCGTGTGGGACAGAATAATTCACCC. It encodes CASRVGQNNSP. The whole CDR3 sequence reads CASRVGQNNSPLHF.

Details on this clone: Read sequence stops 3 residues before the CDR3 end, and the germline J gene provides the missing end. The chain combines TRBV20-1 with TRBJ2-3; perhaps TRBD1 as D (6 bases). Germline V gives CDR1 DFQATT, CDR2 SNEGSKA (reference sequence). The CDR3 has 14 amino acids. Deletions cut 4 bases from V and 4 bases from J, with 15 bases between. Here the CDR3 reads CSAIDRRQADTQYF. The sequenced part of the CDR3 DNA is TGCAGTGCTATTGACCGTCGACAGGCAGATACG.

In regard to this clone: Sequencing ends 3 residues short of the CDR3 end; the germline J gene provides the rest. The chain couples TRBV19 to TRBJ1-3; unclear D gene. V was clipped by 3 bases and J by 0 bases, with 12 bases between them. Germline loops: CDR1 LNHDA, CDR2 SQIVND (reference sequence). This CDR3 has 16 amino acids. CDR3 sequence reads: CASSIPRGGSGNTIYF. The DNA read from the CDR3 is TGTGCCAGTAGTATCCCTCGGGGAGGCTCTGGAAACACC.

With regard to this clone: The read gets to within 3 residues of the CDR3 end, and the germline J gene fills in the rest. The genes are TRBV5-1 and TRBJ1-2; D not resolved. CDR1 is SGHRS and CDR2 is YFSETQ in the germline V gene. The CDR3 consists of 11 residues. The V gene lost 4 bases and the J gene lost 5 bases, with 6 bases spanning the gap. Here the CDR3 reads CASSPGYGYTF. The CDR3 DNA, read in part, is TGCGCCAGCAGCCCGGGGTATGGC. Full variable domain (missing parts from reference TRBV5-1 and TRBJ1-2): KAGVTQTPRYLIKTRGQQVTLSCSPISGHRSVSWYQQTPGQGLQFLFEYFSETQRNKGNFPGRFSGRQFSNSRSEMNVSTLELGDSALYLCASSPGYGYTFGSGTRLTVV.

Notes on this clone: From the germline J gene comes the end of the CDR3, since the read stops 3 residues before it. This chain joins TRBV7-2 and TRBJ2-1, with TRBD2 matching 13 bases. CDR1 and CDR2 (germline): SGHTA, FQGNSA. Trimming at V came to 4 bases and at J to 4 bases, leaving 1 base not matched to a gene. CDR3 length: 15 amino acids. Partial CDR3 DNA: TGTGCCAGCAGCTCGGGACTAGCGGGATACAATGAG. Amino acids: CASSSGLAGYNE. The entire CDR3 reads CASSSGLAGYNEQFF.

Notes on this clone: The CDR3 extends 3 residues past the end of the read, so its final part is completed from the germline J gene. The chain couples TRBV6-2 or TRBV6-3 to TRBJ2-1, with TRBD2 identical over 13 bases. The CDR3 sequence is 17 residues long. Trimming removed 4 bases from V and 1 base from J; junction bases left unmatched: 4. Germline V gene data show CDR1 as MNHEY and CDR2 as SVGEGT. The CDR3 loop reads CASSWTSGSRSYNEQFF. The CDR3 DNA, read in part, is TGTGCCAGCAGTTGGACTAGCGGGAGTAGGTCCTACAATGAG.

According to its frequency, this clone is medium-sized (0.01 to 0.1%). The junction shows a germline mismatch at one end, possibly a read error. The read ends 3 residues before the CDR3 terminus; that terminus is restored from the germline J gene. V usage is TRBV7-9 and J usage is TRBJ2-7; 8 nucleotides agree with TRBD1. Germline lookup yields CDR1 SEHNR and CDR2 FQNEAQ (reference sequence). The CDR3 is 15 amino acids. This CDR3 reads CASSLVGTGSNEQYF. The sequenced part of the CDR3 DNA is TGTGCCAGCAGCTTAGTCGGGACAGGCTCCAACGAG.

Concerning this clone itself: The observed sequence ends 3 residues before the CDR3 terminus, with the missing tail filled in from the germline J gene. This sequence joins TRBV30 and TRBJ2-1, with 9 bases lining up with TRBD2. V shed 1 base, J shed 2 bases, and the junction held 6 bases outside the gene matches. The germline V gene has CDR1 GTSNPN and CDR2 SVGIG (reference sequence). This CDR3 contains 16 residues. CDR3 bases read: TGTGCCTGGAGTGAAGGGACTAGCAGCCCCTACAATGAG. This codes for CAWSEGTSSPYNE. The whole CDR3 sequence reads CAWSEGTSSPYNEQFF.

With regard to this clone: The read ends 3 residues before the CDR3 terminus; that terminus is restored from the germline J gene. The chain combines TRBV30 with TRBJ1-2; TRBD1 agrees at 7 bases. This CDR3 spans 12 amino acids. Germline V gene sequence: CDR1 GTSNPN, CDR2 SVGIG (reference sequence). The DNA read from the CDR3 is TGTGCCTGGGCAACAGGGGCAGGCGGC. This gives the protein CAWATGAGG. The full CDR3 protein reads CAWATGAGGYTF.

Regarding this clone: The sequence runs out 3 residues before the end of the CDR3; the remainder is reconstructed from the germline J gene. The gene calls are TRBV19 and TRBJ2-7; 8 nucleotides line up with TRBD2. Losses at the gene ends were 9 bases for V and 1 base for J; bases not matched to a gene: 8. The CDR3 has 14 amino acids. Germline-derived CDR1 and CDR2 are LNHDA and SQIVND (reference sequence). CDR3: CASATSVDSYEQYF. The CDR3 bases that were read are TGTGCCAGCGCGACTAGCGTAGATTCCTACGAG.

As for this clone: The CDR3 is cut off 3 residues early in the read; its end comes from the germline J gene. The chain carries TRBV20-1 and TRBJ1-6, with 8 bases that match TRBD1. CDR3 length: 14 amino acids. Losses at the gene ends were 6 bases for V and 10 bases for J; bases not matched to a gene: 11. CDR1 and CDR2 from the germline V gene are DFQATT and SNEGSKA (reference sequence). The CDR3 loop reads CSATIRTGSSPLHF. The DNA read from the CDR3 is TGCAGTGCAACCATCCGGACAGGGTCCTCACCC.

Notes on this clone: The read falls 3 residues short of the CDR3 end, and the missing part is taken from the germline J gene. The chain recombines TRBV19 with TRBJ1-5, with 12 bases aligning to TRBD1. The germline V gene encodes CDR1 LNHDA and CDR2 SQIVND (reference sequence). The CDR3 is 16 amino acids. V was pared by 5 bases and J by 1 base, with 3 bases of the junction left unmatched. The CDR3 sequence is CASSPGQGASNQPQHF. The sequenced CDR3 bases are TGTGCCAGTAGTCCGGGACAGGGGGCGAGCAATCAGCCC.

About this clone itself: The read is 3 residues too short to cover the CDR3 end, so that end is filled in from the germline J gene. The chain couples TRBV6-1 to TRBJ2-3, with TRBD1 matching 8 bases. Germline CDR1 reads MNHNS; CDR2 reads SASEGT. The CDR3 length is 17 residues. V lost 2 bases, J lost 5 bases, and 12 bases stayed unmatched. The CDR3 bases that were read are TGTGCCAGCAGTGAACTGGGTAGTGGACAGGGAGGAGATACG. The encoded protein is CASSELGSGQGGDT. Given in full, the CDR3 is CASSELGSGQGGDTQYF.

Details on this clone: Read coverage stops 3 residues before the CDR3 terminus; the germline J gene supplies the remainder. The rearrangement links TRBV20-1 to TRBJ2-5, with D possibly TRBD2 on 5 matching bases. The CDR3 sequence is 12 residues long. Between the trimmed V and J ends, which lost 3 bases and 6 bases, there was a span of 11 bases. From germline, CDR1 is DFQATT and CDR2 SNEGSKA (reference sequence). The CDR3 sequence: CSASQAAQTQYF. Partial CDR3 DNA: TGCAGTGCTAGTCAAGCGGCTCAGACC.